Below, 32 T cell receptor beta chains from the same sample are listed, as sequenced in a study of blood T cell repertoires in COVID-19. The protocol was immunoSEQ multiplex PCR, while the TCRdb copy is restricted to in-frame clones and leaves out a portion. The repertoire consists of about 150,000 clones, with around 84% occurring once and the leading ten covering around 1.7%. Sequences were obtained from peripheral blood. These receptors all stem from an elderly man with acute or convalescent COVID-19.

The chain couples TRBV3-1 (or the pseudogene TRBV3-2) to TRBJ2-2, with 9 nucleotides matching TRBD1. The CDR3 is made up of 16 amino acids. Germline V gene sequence: CDR1 LGHDT, CDR2 YNNKEL (reference sequence). V lost 3 bases to trimming and J lost 5 bases; unmatched junction nucleotides: 7. In DNA form, the CDR3 reads TGTGCCAGCAGCCAGGTGGGGGGACAGGGAACCGGGGAGCTGTTTTTT. It yields the protein CASSQVGGQGTGELFF.

J is TRBJ2-5 and V is TRBV7-6; possibly TRBD1 for D (6 bases). The CDR3 extends over 13 amino acids. Germline V CDR1 and CDR2: SGHVS, FNYEAQ. V shed 5 bases and J shed 2 bases, with 9 bases lying between them. DNA for the CDR3: TGTGCCAGCAGCCCAGGGGCACAAGAGACCCAGTACTTC. Translated, it gives CASSPGAQETQYF.

The J gene is TRBJ2-1, the V gene TRBV5-6, with 9 bases lining up with TRBD2. CDR1 is SGHDT and CDR2 is YYEEEE in the germline V gene. V was clipped by 4 bases and J by 3 bases; unmatched bases: 5. The CDR3 is 15 amino acids. CDR3 amino acids: CASSPASGDYNEQFF. In DNA, the CDR3 is TGTGCCAGCAGCCCGGCTAGCGGGGACTACAATGAGCAGTTCTTC. The full variable domain, with the rest looked up from reference TRBV5-6 and TRBJ2-1, is DAGVTQSPTHLIKTRGQQVTLRCSPKSGHDTVSWYQQALGQGPQFIFQYYEEEERQRGNFPDRFSGHQFPNYSSELNVNALLLGDSALYLCASSPASGDYNEQFFGPGTRLTVL.

V usage is TRBV19 and J usage is TRBJ2-1; no clear D. The CDR3 covers 11 residues. The V gene lost 4 bases and the J gene lost 8 bases, with 6 bases spanning the gap. Germline CDR1 reads LNHDA; CDR2 reads SQIVND (reference sequence). The CDR3, as DNA: TGTGCCAGTAGTACGCAGGATGAGCAGTTCTTC. This translates into CASSTQDEQFF.

The chain employs TRBV7-2 and TRBJ1-3; D is ambiguous. CDR3 length: 17 residues. From germline, CDR1 is SGHTA and CDR2 FQGNSA. V was pared by 1 base and J by 7 bases, with 20 bases between. CDR3 bases: TGTGCCAGCAGCTTAGAGAGTCGGAGCCGTCGTGGTAACACCATATATTTT. It codes for CASSLESRSRRGNTIYF.

CDR3 coding DNA: TGTGCCAGCAGTTTACAGCGGGGCACCCAGTATTTT. Protein sequence: CASSLQRGTQYF. This chain links TRBV12-3 or TRBV12-4 with TRBJ2-3; 7 nucleotides agree with TRBD2. The J segment lost 12 bases and the V segment lost 2 bases, leaving 5 bases of the junction unmatched. This CDR3 has 12 residues.

V and J are TRBV7-8 and TRBJ2-1; possible D gene TRBD2, 5 bases. The V and J ends lost 1 base and 0 bases respectively, with 7 bases between them. CDR3 length: 15 residues. CDR1 and CDR2 from the germline V gene are SGHVS and FQNEAQ. This CDR3 reads CASSLGRVSYNEQFF. CDR3 in DNA: TGTGCCAGCAGCTTAGGGCGGGTCTCCTACAATGAGCAGTTCTTC.

CDR3 sequence (DNA): TGCGCCAGCAGCTTGAAGGGAGTATCGAATGAAAAACTGTTTTTT. Translation gives CASSLKGVSNEKLFF. The gene calls are TRBV5-1 and TRBJ1-4, with D unclear. The length of the CDR3 is 15 residues. Germline V gives CDR1 SGHRS, CDR2 YFSETQ. Trimming removed 1 base from V and 5 bases from J, with 12 bases in between. Looking up the rest from reference TRBV5-1 and TRBJ1-4 gives the full variable domain: KAGVTQTPRYLIKTRGQQVTLSCSPISGHRSVSWYQQTPGQGLQFLFEYFSETQRNKGNFPGRFSGRQFSNSRSEMNVSTLELGDSALYLCASSLKGVSNEKLFFGSGTQLSVL.

The rearrangement uses TRBV12-5 and TRBJ2-7; D might be TRBD2 (5 bases). V lost 5 bases, J lost 0 bases, and 8 bases lay in between. Germline assignment: CDR1 LGHNT and CDR2 FRNRAP. This CDR3 is 13 amino acids long. The CDR3 protein is CASGPGSSYEQYF. CDR3 coding DNA: TGTGCTAGTGGTCCGGGGAGCTCCTACGAGCAGTACTTC.

This clone was observed a few times. V and J are TRBV11-2 and TRBJ2-3; D is ambiguous. The CDR3 runs to 14 residues. Germline V CDR1 and CDR2: SGHAT, FQNNGV. V lost 5 bases to trimming and J lost 3 bases, with 12 bases between them. The CDR3 loop reads CASSPRAFTDTQYF. The CDR3 DNA is TGTGCCAGCAGCCCCCGCGCCTTTACAGATACGCAGTATTTT.

The chain has TRBV19 and TRBJ2-3; tentatively, D is TRBD2 (5 bases). Germline lookup yields CDR1 LNHDA and CDR2 SQIVND (reference sequence). Deletions cut 3 bases from V and 5 bases from J, with 15 bases between. This CDR3 comprises 15 residues. DNA of the CDR3: TGTGCCAGTAGTATTACGGGAATTTCAGGAGATACGCAGTATTTT. Translation gives CASSITGISGDTQYF.

The chain carries TRBV11-3 and TRBJ2-2; D is uncertain. V was trimmed by 7 bases and J by 6 bases, leaving 12 bases between them. The germline V gene encodes CDR1 SGHNT and CDR2 YENEEA. There are 13 residues in the CDR3. CDR3 sequence reads: CASTRLGPGELFF. CDR3 nucleotides: TGTGCCAGCACCCGTTTGGGCCCCGGGGAGCTGTTTTTT.

The chain is built from TRBV11-2 and TRBJ1-3, with 11 positions matching TRBD1. In germline, CDR1 is SGHAT, CDR2 FQNNGV. The J segment lost 4 bases and the V segment lost 3 bases, leaving 5 bases of the junction unmatched. The CDR3 sequence is 16 residues long. CDR3 coding DNA: TGTGCCAGCAGCTTTGGACAGGGGGCAGGAGGAAACACCATATATTTT. It is translated as CASSFGQGAGGNTIYF.

The V gene is TRBV3-1 (or the pseudogene TRBV3-2), the J gene TRBJ2-1; 7 nucleotides line up with TRBD2. The V gene's germline CDR1 is LGHDT and CDR2 YNNKEL (reference sequence). There are 18 residues in the CDR3. Trimming removed 4 bases from V and 0 bases from J; junction bases left unmatched: 12. The CDR3 region is CASSPRLGRGSSYNEQFF. In nucleotides, the CDR3 is TGTGCCAGCAGCCCTCGGTTGGGGCGGGGGAGCTCCTACAATGAGCAGTTCTTC.

V usage is TRBV5-1 and J usage is TRBJ2-2; D call uncertain. V dropped 7 bases and J dropped 0 bases, with 10 bases sitting between them. Germline V CDR1 and CDR2: SGHRS, YFSETQ. This CDR3 spans 14 amino acids. The CDR3 DNA reads as TGCGCCAGCCGAGAGTTAGCGAACACCGGGGAGCTGTTTTTT. Its protein is CASRELANTGELFF. Together with reference TRBV5-1 and TRBJ2-2, the CDR3 gives the full variable domain: KAGVTQTPRYLIKTRGQQVTLSCSPISGHRSVSWYQQTPGQGLQFLFEYFSETQRNKGNFPGRFSGRQFSNSRSEMNVSTLELGDSALYLCASRELANTGELFFGEGSRLTVL.

This clone was counted many times. The chain links TRBV18 to TRBJ2-7, with 8 bases lining up with TRBD1. The CDR3 length is 15 residues. Germline CDR1 reads KGHSH; CDR2 reads LQKENI. V was clipped by 1 base and J by 6 bases; unmatched bases: 8. The CDR3 DNA is TGTGCCAGCTCACCACTTGGACAGGGAGGAGGCGAGCAGTACTTC. It yields the protein CASSPLGQGGGEQYF.

The chain employs TRBV12-5 and TRBJ2-2, with 8 bases aligning to TRBD1. Germline V gives CDR1 LGHNT, CDR2 FRNRAP. V gave up 4 bases and J gave up 3 bases; unmatched junction bases: 4. The CDR3 contains 15 residues. The CDR3 bases are TGTGCTAGTGGTTGGGAGACAGGGGACACCGGGGAGCTGTTTTTT. It encodes CASGWETGDTGELFF.

The J gene is TRBJ2-1, the V gene TRBV27, with 10 bases matching TRBD2. The V segment lost 3 bases and the J segment 5 bases; nucleotides outside the gene matches: 4. The CDR3 has 15 amino acids. The germline CDR1 and CDR2 sequences are MNHEY and SMNVEV (reference sequence). CDR3 residues: CASSFLAGDHNEQFF. CDR3 nucleotide sequence: TGTGCCAGCAGTTTCCTAGCGGGGGACCACAATGAGCAGTTCTTC.

The chain is built from TRBV6-2 or TRBV6-3 and TRBJ1-4; possible D gene TRBD1, 6 bases. The length of the CDR3 is 13 residues. Germline assignment: CDR1 MNHEY and CDR2 SVGEGT. The V end was cut by 5 bases, the J end by 8 bases, with 12 bases between. This chain's CDR3 is CASSRGQGEKLFF. The CDR3 DNA sequence: TGTGCCAGCAGTCGGGGACAAGGCGAAAAACTGTTTTTT.

This rearrangement joins TRBV14 to TRBJ2-1; 9 bases agree with TRBD2. This CDR3 is 15 amino acids long. V gave up 4 bases and J gave up 6 bases; unmatched junction bases: 7. From germline, CDR1 is SGHDN and CDR2 FVKESK. The CDR3 here is CASSPLGGGANEQFF. The CDR3 DNA is TGTGCCAGCAGCCCTCTTGGCGGGGGGGCCAATGAGCAGTTCTTC.

This clone was seen a few times. The chain carries TRBV5-8 and TRBJ2-3; 10 nucleotides agree with TRBD1. J lost 3 bases, V lost 5 bases, and 6 bases had no gene match. Germline values: CDR1 SGHTS, CDR2 YDEGEE. The CDR3 has 15 amino acids. CDR3 amino acids: CASRYGQGGTDTQYF. The DNA of the CDR3 is TGTGCCAGCAGATATGGACAGGGGGGAACAGATACGCAGTATTTT.

The chain couples TRBV3-1 (or the pseudogene TRBV3-2) to TRBJ2-7; 11 positions agree with TRBD1. This CDR3 spans 15 amino acids. CDR1 and CDR2 from the germline V gene are LGHDT and YNNKEL (reference sequence). V gave up 3 bases and J gave up 6 bases; unmatched junction bases: 7. CDR3 in DNA: TGTGCCAGCAGCCATCTAGGACAGGGGGCTGGCGAGCAGTACTTC. This sequence encodes CASSHLGQGAGEQYF.

This sequence joins TRBV6-5 and TRBJ1-4, with D tentatively TRBD1 (5 bases). Germline assignment: CDR1 MNHEY and CDR2 SVGAGI. CDR3 length equals 15 residues. V was trimmed by 6 bases and J by 0 bases, leaving 11 bases between them. CDR3 nucleotides: TGTGCCAGCAGGCGGACACTTGCAACTAATGAAAAACTGTTTTTT. Residues: CASRRTLATNEKLFF.

The chain combines TRBV5-8 with TRBJ1-5, with TRBD1 identical over 10 bases. The CDR3 contains 18 residues. Germline CDR1 is SGHTS and CDR2 is YDEGEE. Losses at the gene ends were 0 bases for V and 0 bases for J; bases not matched to a gene: 6. The DNA for the CDR3 is TGTGCCAGCAGCTTGGTGACAGGGGGCATTCGTAGCAATCAGCCCCAGCATTTT. This encodes CASSLVTGGIRSNQPQHF.

CDR3 in DNA: TGTGCCAGTAGTAAGGGACAGGGGGCTTGGGAGACCCAGTACTTC. This encodes CASSKGQGAWETQYF. The chain joins TRBV19 to TRBJ2-5, with 12 bases that match TRBD1. The J segment lost 5 bases and the V segment lost 4 bases, leaving 5 bases of the junction unmatched. Germline V lookup: CDR1 LNHDA, CDR2 SQIVND (reference sequence). The CDR3 extends over 15 amino acids. Full variable domain (missing parts from reference TRBV19 and TRBJ2-5): DGGITQSPKYLFRKEGQNVTLSCEQNLNHDAMYWYRQDPGQGLRLIYYSQIVNDFQKGDIAEGYSVSREKKESFPLTVTSAQKNPTAFYLCASSKGQGAWETQYFGPGTRLLVL.

The chain has TRBV2 and TRBJ1-6; unclear D gene. This CDR3 region has 12 residues. Trimming cost V 3 bases and J 7 bases, with 4 bases left between them. Germline loops: CDR1 SNHLY, CDR2 FYNNEI. CDR3 sequence reads: CASSDSNSPLHF. In nucleotides, the CDR3 is TGTGCCAGCAGTGATTCAAATTCACCCCTCCACTTT.

The V and J genes are TRBV21-1 and TRBJ1-5. TRBV21-1 is a pseudogene segment. There are 19 residues in the CDR3. CDR3 loop: CASRVHRRQSRYSNQPQHF. Written as DNA, the CDR3 is TGTGCCAGCAGGGTCCACCGGCGGCAGTCCCGATATAGCAATCAGCCCCAGCATTTT.

This clone was counted between two and nine times. The sample contains more than one DNA sequence encoding this CDR3. The CDR3 sequence is CASSLDGYNEQFF. In DNA, the CDR3 is TGCGCCAGCAGCTTGGACGGGTACAATGAGCAGTTCTTC. This sequence joins TRBV5-1 and TRBJ2-1; D unclear. V was shortened by 0 bases and J by 4 bases, with 5 bases between the two germline ends. The V gene's germline CDR1 is SGHRS and CDR2 YFSETQ. The CDR3 has 13 residues.

The chain joins TRBV6-5 to TRBJ1-6; D is undetermined. Germline values: CDR1 MNHEY, CDR2 SVGAGI. The CDR3 has 14 amino acids. V shed 3 bases and J shed 13 bases, with 16 bases lying between them. The CDR3 reads CASSYSASSVPLHF. CDR3 coding DNA: TGTGCCAGCAGTTATAGTGCGAGCTCGGTTCCCCTCCACTTT.

The CDR3 loop is CASSEKLSPLHF. The CDR3 DNA is TGTGCCAGTAGTGAGAAATTGTCACCCCTCCACTTT. V and J are TRBV19 and TRBJ1-6; the D is unclear. CDR3 length: 12 amino acids. Germline V gene sequence: CDR1 LNHDA, CDR2 SQIVND (reference sequence). Trimming shortened V by 5 bases and J by 10 bases, and 9 bases separated the two germline ends.

The chain couples TRBV11-3 to TRBJ1-2; no firm D call. Trimming removed 5 bases from V and 1 base from J, with 14 bases in between. The CDR3 totals 15 residues. From germline, CDR1 is SGHNT and CDR2 YENEEA. The CDR3 is CASSPPGIDNYGYTF. CDR3 nucleotide sequence: TGTGCCAGCAGCCCCCCAGGAATCGATAACTATGGCTACACCTTC.

This sequence joins TRBV4-1 and TRBJ2-5; D gene uncertain. The CDR3 consists of 14 residues. Trimming shortened V by 0 bases and J by 5 bases, and 10 bases separated the two germline ends. Looked up from germline, CDR1 is MGHRA and CDR2 is YSYEKL. DNA for the CDR3: TGCGCCAGCAGCCAAGATCCTGGTCAGGAGACCCAGTACTTC. Protein sequence: CASSQDPGQETQYF.